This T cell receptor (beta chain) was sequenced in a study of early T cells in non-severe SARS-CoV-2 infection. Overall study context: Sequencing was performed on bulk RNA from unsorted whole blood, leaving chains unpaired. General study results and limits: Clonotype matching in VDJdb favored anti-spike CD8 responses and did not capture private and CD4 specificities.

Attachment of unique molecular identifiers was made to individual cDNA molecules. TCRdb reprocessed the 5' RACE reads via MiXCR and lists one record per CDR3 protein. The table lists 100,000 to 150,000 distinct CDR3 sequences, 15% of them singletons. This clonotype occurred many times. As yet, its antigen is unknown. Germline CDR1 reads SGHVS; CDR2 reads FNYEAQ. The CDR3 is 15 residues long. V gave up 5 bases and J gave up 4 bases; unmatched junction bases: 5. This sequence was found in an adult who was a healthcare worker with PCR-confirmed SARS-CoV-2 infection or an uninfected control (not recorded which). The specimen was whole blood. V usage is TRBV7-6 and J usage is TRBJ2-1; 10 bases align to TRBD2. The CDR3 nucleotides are TGTGCCAGCAGCCGGCCGACTAGCGGGTACAATGAGCAGTTCTTC. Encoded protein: CASSRPTSGYNEQFF.